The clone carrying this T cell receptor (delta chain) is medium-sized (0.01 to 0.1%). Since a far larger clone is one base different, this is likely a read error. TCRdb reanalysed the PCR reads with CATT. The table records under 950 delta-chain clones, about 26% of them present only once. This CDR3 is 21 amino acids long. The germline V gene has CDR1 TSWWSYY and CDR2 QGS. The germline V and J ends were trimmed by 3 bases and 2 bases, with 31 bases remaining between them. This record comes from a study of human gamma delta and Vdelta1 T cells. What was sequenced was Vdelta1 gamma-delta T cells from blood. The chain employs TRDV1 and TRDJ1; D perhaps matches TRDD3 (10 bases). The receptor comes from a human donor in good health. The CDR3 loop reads CALGDIARPSYWGMRTDKLIF. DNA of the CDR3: TGTGCTCTTGGGGACATAGCTCGGCCTTCCTACTGGGGGATGCGTACCGATAAACTCATCTTT.